The rows below give T cell receptor beta chains drawn from one sample of a study of beta chain features in type 1 diabetes. TCRdb's copy holds only in-frame clones and misses some; the assay was immunoSEQ multiplex PCR. Of roughly 300,000 clones in the sample, about 15% were seen once. The sample consisted of central memory CD4+ T cells from blood. All receptors derive from a man aged 25 to 40 in good health. Both conserved end residues are part of each CDR3. D genes are given only for firm matches. Not all rows give a size; the values are once, few, many and, for expanded clones, a class.

few	TRBJ1-2	NA	TRBV29-1	CSVEPMGVYGYTF	TGCAGCGTTGAGCCTATGGGGGTCTATGGCTACACCTTC
NA	TRBJ2-2	TRBD1	TRBV7-2	CASSLQGARTGELFF	TGTGCCAGCAGCTTACAGGGGGCGCGGACCGGGGAGCTGTTTTTT
once	TRBJ2-5	NA	TRBV5-6	CASSAGGRQGGETQYF	TGTGCCAGCAGCGCGGGGGGTAGACAGGGCGGCGAGACCCAGTACTTC
NA	TRBJ1-2	NA	TRBV5-6	CASSQPQGTNYGYTF	TGTGCCAGCAGCCAACCCCAGGGAACTAACTATGGCTACACCTTC
few	TRBJ2-1	TRBD2	TRBV5-1	CASSSGLSGGGEQFF	TGCGCCAGCAGCTCGGGCCTTAGCGGGGGCGGTGAGCAGTTCTTC
NA	TRBJ2-3	TRBD2	TRBV5-6	CASRQRGITDTQYF	TGTGCCAGCCGTCAGCGGGGGATTACAGATACGCAGTATTTT
few	TRBJ1-4	TRBD1	TRBV4-1	CASSFDRGNEKLFF	TGCGCCAGCAGCTTCGACAGGGGGAATGAAAAACTGTTTTTT
NA	TRBJ1-5	NA	TRBV6-1	CASSASAGVLNQPQHF	TGTGCCAGCAGTGCCTCCGCAGGGGTACTCAATCAGCCCCAGCATTTT
few	TRBJ2-6	NA	TRBV21-1	CASSRDSGANVLTF	TGTGCCAGCAGCAGGGACTCTGGGGCCAACGTCCTGACTTTC
NA	TRBJ1-5	NA	TRBV6-5	CASKKRGGSNQPQHF	TGTGCCAGCAAAAAAAGAGGGGGGAGCAATCAGCCCCAGCATTTT
few	TRBJ1-2	TRBD1	TRBV10-3	CAISGVDRAYGYTF	TGTGCCATCAGTGGAGTGGACAGGGCTTATGGCTACACCTTC
few	TRBJ2-1	TRBD2	TRBV9	CASSVSGRAMSHEQFF	TGTGCCAGCAGCGTAAGCGGGAGGGCCATGTCCCATGAGCAGTTCTTC
few	TRBJ1-1	NA	TRBV21-1	CASSGRENTEAFF	TGTGCCAGCAGCGGGAGGGAAAACACTGAAGCTTTCTTT